Described below is a single TCR beta chain sequence and its context. TCRdb used MiXCR to reprocess the 5' RACE reads, holding one entry per CDR3 protein. The sample records approximately 350,000 distinct CDR3 sequences, roughly 14% being singletons. These data belong to a study of CD8 T cells in ankylosing spondylitis. CDR1 and CDR2 from the germline V gene are DFQATT and SNEGSKA (reference sequence). This CDR3 spans 15 amino acids. The V gene lost 1 base and the J gene lost 1 base, with 11 bases spanning the gap. The chain is built from TRBV20-1 and TRBJ1-5; D may be TRBD1 (5 bases). The sample comprised blood, either unsorted or a sorted T cell fraction (not recorded which). This TCR came from a male donor with ankylosing spondylitis or in good health (not recorded which). The CDR3 sequence: CSARASSGSNQPQHF. The CDR3 nucleotides read TGCAGTGCTAGAGCGAGTTCAGGGAGCAATCAGCCCCAGCATTTT.